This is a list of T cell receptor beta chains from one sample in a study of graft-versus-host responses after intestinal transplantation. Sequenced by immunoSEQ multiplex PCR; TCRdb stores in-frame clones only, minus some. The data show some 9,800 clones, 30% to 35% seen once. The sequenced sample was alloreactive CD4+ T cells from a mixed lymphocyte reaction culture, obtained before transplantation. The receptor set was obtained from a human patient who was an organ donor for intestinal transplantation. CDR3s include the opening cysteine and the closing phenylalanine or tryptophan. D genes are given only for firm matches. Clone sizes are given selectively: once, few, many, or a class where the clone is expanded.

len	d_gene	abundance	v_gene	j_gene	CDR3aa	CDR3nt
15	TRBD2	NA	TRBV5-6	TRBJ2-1	CASSYGLAGFNEQFF	TGTGCCAGCAGCTATGGACTAGCGGGGTTTAATGAGCAGTTCTTC
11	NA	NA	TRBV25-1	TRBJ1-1	CASSEGYEAFF	TGTGCCAGCAGTGAAGGTTATGAAGCTTTCTTT
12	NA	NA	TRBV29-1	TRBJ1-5	CSVGTGNQPQHF	TGCAGCGTTGGTACGGGCAATCAGCCCCAGCATTTT
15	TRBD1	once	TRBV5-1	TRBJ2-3	CASSLATGGTDTQYF	TGCGCCAGCAGCTTGGCGACAGGGGGCACAGATACGCAGTATTTT
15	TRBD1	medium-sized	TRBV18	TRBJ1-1	CASSPTGTGNTEAFF	TGTGCCAGCTCACCAACGGGGACAGGGAACACTGAAGCTTTCTTT
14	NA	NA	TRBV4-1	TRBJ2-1	CASSQVPTNNEQFF	TGCGCCAGCAGCCAAGTGCCAACAAACAATGAGCAGTTCTTC
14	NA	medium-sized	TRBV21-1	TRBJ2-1	CASSKDRGDNEQFF	TGTGCCAGCAGCAAAGACAGGGGGGACAATGAGCAGTTCTTC
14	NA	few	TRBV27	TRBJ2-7	CASSLVGGPYEQYF	TGTGCCAGCAGTTTGGTCGGGGGTCCCTACGAGCAGTACTTC
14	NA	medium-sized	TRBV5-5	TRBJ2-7	CASSLETRAYEQYF	TGTGCCAGCAGCTTGGAGACAAGGGCCTACGAGCAGTACTTC
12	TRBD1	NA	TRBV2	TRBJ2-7	CASRDRSYEQYF	TGTGCCAGCAGGGACAGGTCCTACGAGCAGTACTTC
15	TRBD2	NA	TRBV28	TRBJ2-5	CASSNSGGDQETQYF	TGTGCCAGCAGTAATAGCGGGGGGGATCAAGAGACCCAGTACTTC
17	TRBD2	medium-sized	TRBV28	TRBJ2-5	CASSFGASGGPAETQYF	TGTGCCAGCAGTTTTGGCGCTAGCGGGGGCCCCGCGGAGACCCAGTACTTC
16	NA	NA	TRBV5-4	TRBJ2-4	CASSLAGLLAKNIQYF	TGTGCCAGCAGCTTGGCCGGACTTCTAGCCAAAAACATTCAGTACTTC
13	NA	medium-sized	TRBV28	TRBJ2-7	CASSASSSYEQYF	TGTGCCAGCAGTGCTAGCAGCTCCTACGAGCAGTACTTC
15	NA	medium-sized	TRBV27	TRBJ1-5	CASSFQGGSNQPQHF	TGTGCCAGCAGTTTTCAGGGAGGTAGCAATCAGCCCCAGCATTTT
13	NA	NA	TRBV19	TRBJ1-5	CASSRDQNQPQHF	TGTGCCAGTAGTCGTGACCAGAATCAGCCCCAGCATTTT
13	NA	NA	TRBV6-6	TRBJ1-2	CASSYSRVYGYTF	TGTGCCAGCAGTTACTCGAGGGTATATGGCTACACCTTC
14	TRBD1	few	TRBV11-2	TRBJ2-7	CASSARQGSYEQYF	TGTGCCAGCAGCGCCCGACAGGGCTCCTACGAGCAGTACTTC
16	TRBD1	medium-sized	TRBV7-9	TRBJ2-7	CASSLATGTDTYEQYF	TGTGCCAGCAGCTTGGCAACCGGGACAGATACCTACGAGCAGTACTTC
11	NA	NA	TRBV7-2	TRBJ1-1	CASSLQVGAFF	TGTGCCAGCAGCTTACAGGTTGGAGCTTTCTTT
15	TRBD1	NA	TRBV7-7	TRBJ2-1	CASSLGTGSYNEQFF	TGTGCCAGCAGCTTAGGGACAGGGTCCTACAATGAGCAGTTCTTC
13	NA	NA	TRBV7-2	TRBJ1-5	CASSLETDQPQHF	TGTGCCAGCAGCTTAGAGACCGATCAGCCCCAGCATTTT
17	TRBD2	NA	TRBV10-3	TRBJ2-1	CAIREGTGLAGAGEQFF	TGTGCCATCAGAGAAGGAACGGGACTAGCGGGGGCGGGTGAGCAGTTCTTC
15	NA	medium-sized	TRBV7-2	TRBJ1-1	CASSIRSRGASEAFF	TGTGCCAGCAGCATCAGAAGTCGGGGGGCCTCTGAAGCTTTCTTT
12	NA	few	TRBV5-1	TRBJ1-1	CASSRGSHEAFF	TGCGCCAGCAGCCGGGGCAGCCACGAAGCTTTCTTT
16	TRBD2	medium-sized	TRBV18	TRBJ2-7	CASSTSLAGSSYEQYF	TGTGCCAGCTCAACCTCACTAGCGGGGTCCTCCTACGAGCAGTACTTC
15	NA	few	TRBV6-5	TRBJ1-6	CASSQIGEDNSPLHF	TGTGCCAGCAGTCAGATCGGGGAGGATAATTCACCCCTCCACTTT
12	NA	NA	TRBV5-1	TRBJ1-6	CASSGYNSPLHF	TGCGCCAGCAGCGGCTATAATTCACCCCTCCACTTT
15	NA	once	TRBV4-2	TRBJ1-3	CASSPLGQPGNTIYF	TGTGCCAGCAGCCCCCTTGGACAGCCTGGAAACACCATATATTTT
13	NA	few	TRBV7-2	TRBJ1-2	CASSTGQSYGYTF	TGTGCCAGCAGCACTGGACAGAGCTATGGCTACACCTTC
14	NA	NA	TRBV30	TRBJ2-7	CAWSVMGTPYEQYF	TGTGCCTGGAGTGTCATGGGGACTCCCTACGAGCAGTACTTC
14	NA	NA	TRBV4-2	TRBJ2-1	CASSQAGSYNEQFF	TGTGCCAGCAGCCAAGCGGGCTCCTACAATGAGCAGTTCTTC